This TCR beta chain emerged from a study of blood T cell repertoires in COVID-19. Profiled with immunoSEQ multiplex PCR; TCRdb holds only in-frame clones, not every one. Of about 340,000 clones in the sample, 65% to 90% were seen once. The receptor was derived from a woman aged 55-69 years with COVID-19, enrolled during active disease. Source material: peripheral blood.

Here the CDR3 DNA reads TGCGCCAGCAGCTCCCGGGACAGGGGGAAATCACCCCTCCACTTT. Translating gives CASSSRDRGKSPLHF. The rearrangement joins TRBV5-1 to TRBJ1-6; 11 bases are a match to TRBD1. There are 15 residues in the CDR3. CDR1 and CDR2 from the germline V gene are SGHRS and YFSETQ. J gave up 10 bases and V 3 bases, and 6 bases lay outside the gene matches.